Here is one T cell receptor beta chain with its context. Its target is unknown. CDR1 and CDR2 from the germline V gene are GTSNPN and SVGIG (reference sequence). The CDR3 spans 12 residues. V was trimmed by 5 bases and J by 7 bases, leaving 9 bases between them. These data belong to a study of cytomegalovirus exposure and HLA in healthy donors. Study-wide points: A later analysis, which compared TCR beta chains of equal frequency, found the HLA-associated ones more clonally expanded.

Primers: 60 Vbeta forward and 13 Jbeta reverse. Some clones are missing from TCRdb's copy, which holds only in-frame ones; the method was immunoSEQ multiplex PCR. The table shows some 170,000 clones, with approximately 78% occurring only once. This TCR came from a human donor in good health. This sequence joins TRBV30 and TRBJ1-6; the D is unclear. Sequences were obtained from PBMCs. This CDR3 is CAWGLSNSPLHF. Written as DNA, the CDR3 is TGTGCCTGGGGACTCTCGAATTCACCCCTCCACTTT.